This T cell receptor beta chain emerged from a study of cytomegalovirus exposure and HLA in healthy donors. General study findings and limits: Some V segments, TRBV6-2 and TRBV6-3 among them, were indistinguishable and were therefore excluded.

This CDR3 contains 16 residues. Per the germline V gene, CDR1 is SGHTA and CDR2 is FQGTGA. Trimming cost V 6 bases and J 1 base; bases outside gene matches: 7. Primers: 60 Vbeta forward and 13 Jbeta reverse. Repertoires were generated with immunoSEQ multiplex PCR, while TCRdb's copy carries only in-frame clones and drops some. The sample contains roughly 200,000 clones, approximately 85% of which appear only once. This clone was seen more than once but under ten times. Its matching antigen is unknown. Donors showed nominal health when sampled, although they likely had unrecorded immune exposures. V usage is TRBV7-3 and J usage is TRBJ2-3, with 10 bases matching TRBD2. The receptor was isolated from a woman between 35 and 50 years old in good health and CMV-seronegative. The sequencing sample was made of PBMCs. As DNA, the CDR3 is TGTGCCAGCAGGTCGGACGGGACTAGCGGCACAGATACGCAGTATTTT. This codes for CASRSDGTSGTDTQYF.